This T cell receptor beta chain stems from a study of control samples from healthy donors and cancer patients. The CDR3 runs 12 residues. CDR1 is GTSNPN and CDR2 is SVGIG in the germline V gene (reference sequence). The V gene lost 1 base and the J gene lost 2 bases, with 6 bases spanning the gap. Data came from immunoSEQ multiplex PCR; TCRdb stores just in-frame clones and leaves some out. In the table there are about 140,000 clones, 91% of which are singletons. This clonotype was obtained from a man aged 25 to 40 in good health. The sequencing sample was made of blood. The V gene is TRBV30, the J gene TRBJ2-7; D remains unclear. This chain's CDR3 is CAWSGTTYEQYF. The CDR3 bases are TGTGCCTGGAGTGGTACAACCTACGAGCAGTACTTC.